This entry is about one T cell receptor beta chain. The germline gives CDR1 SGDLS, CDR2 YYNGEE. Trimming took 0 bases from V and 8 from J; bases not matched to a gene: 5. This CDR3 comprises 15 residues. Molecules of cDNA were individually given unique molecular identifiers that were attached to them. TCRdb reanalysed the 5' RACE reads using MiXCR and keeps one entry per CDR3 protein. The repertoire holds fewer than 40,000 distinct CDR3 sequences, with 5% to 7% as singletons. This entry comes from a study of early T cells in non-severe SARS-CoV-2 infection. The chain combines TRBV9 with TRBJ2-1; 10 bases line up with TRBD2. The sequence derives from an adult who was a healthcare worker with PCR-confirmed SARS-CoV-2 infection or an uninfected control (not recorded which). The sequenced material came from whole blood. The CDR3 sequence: CASSVDLAGVDEQFF. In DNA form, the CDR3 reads TGTGCCAGCAGCGTAGATCTAGCGGGAGTTGATGAGCAGTTCTTC.